The 28 T cell receptor beta chains below come from one sample, sequenced in a study of patients and donors after allogeneic stem cell transplantation (dated by TCRdb to about 2020). Libraries came from RT-PCR. Sequenced using a NextSeq 550. TCRdb applied fastp at Q25 and MiXCR to the public reads, then kept only in-frame beta chains. Records with the same CDR3 protein are collapsed into one entry carrying the most frequent genes and DNA. The sample table lists 920,000 or so distinct CDR3 sequences, approximately 19% of them with a count of one. The ten biggest clones cover roughly 6% of the sample. Sequenced: blood, either unsorted or a sorted T cell fraction (not recorded which). These receptors came from a human donor who was either an allogeneic HSCT recipient or a stem cell or donor lymphocyte infusion donor (not recorded which). It is not recorded whose cells these are; they may come from a transplant donor.

The chain couples TRBV18 to TRBJ2-7, with unresolved D. V lost 3 bases and J 0 bases, leaving 12 bases between the germline ends. The CDR3 is 15 amino acids. Germline V gene data show CDR1 as KGHSH and CDR2 as LQKENI. CDR3 nucleotide sequence: TGTGCCAGCTCACCGGCCGGGCTGAGCTCCTACGAGCAGTACTTC. Translation gives CASSPAGLSSYEQYF.

This chain connects TRBV10-3 to TRBJ2-1; 7 bases align to TRBD2. V lost 6 bases and J lost 6; bases outside the gene matches: 5. The CDR3 length is 13 residues. Germline V gives CDR1 ENHRY, CDR2 SYGVKD. The CDR3 reads CAISAGTINEQFF. The CDR3 coding sequence is TGTGCCATCAGCGCCGGGACTATCAATGAGCAGTTCTTC.

This clonotype has only a few counts. The gene calls are TRBV6-5 and TRBJ2-7, with a weak D call TRBD2 (5 bases). Germline V gives CDR1 MNHEY, CDR2 SVGAGI. CDR3 length: 12 residues. With 7 bases removed from V and 4 bases from J, the gap between germline ends came to 11 bases. The CDR3 sequence: CASIPRGYEQYF. The CDR3 DNA sequence: TGTGCCAGCATCCCGAGAGGGTACGAGCAGTACTTC.

The V and J genes are TRBV9 and TRBJ2-4; 8 bases are a match to TRBD2. Germline V gene lookup returns CDR1 SGDLS and CDR2 YYNGEE. The J segment lost 0 bases and the V segment lost 2 bases, leaving 4 bases of the junction unmatched. The CDR3 has 16 amino acids. The CDR3 sequence is CASSVELAVAKNIQYF. CDR3 in DNA: TGTGCCAGCAGCGTGGAACTAGCGGTAGCCAAAAACATTCAGTACTTC.

This clonotype has only a few counts. The chain employs TRBV12-3 or TRBV12-4 and TRBJ2-5, with D tentatively TRBD1 (5 bases). The CDR3 totals 11 residues. V gave up 5 bases and J gave up 9 bases, with 10 bases separating them. The CDR3 loop is CASSRQGAQYF. CDR3 bases: TGTGCCAGCAGTCGACAAGGGGCCCAGTACTTC.

The chain employs TRBV25-1 and TRBJ1-1, with D perhaps TRBD1 (6 bases). This CDR3 has 13 amino acids. Germline CDR1 reads MGHDK; CDR2 reads SYGVNS. The V end lost 2 bases, the J end lost 11 bases, and 15 bases lay between the germline ends. The CDR3 is CASSEGQGRTAFF. The CDR3 bases are TGTGCCAGCAGTGAAGGGCAGGGGCGGACTGCTTTCTTT.

V gene TRBV20-1 combines with J gene TRBJ1-6, with D perhaps TRBD1 (6 bases). This CDR3 region has 13 residues. With 3 bases removed from V and 9 bases from J, the gap between germline ends came to 12 bases. Looked up from germline, CDR1 is DFQATT and CDR2 is SNEGSKA (reference sequence). The CDR3 is CSARGGAASPLHF. In DNA, the CDR3 is TGCAGTGCTAGGGGGGGGGCGGCTTCACCCCTCCACTTT.

J is TRBJ2-1 and V is TRBV20-1; 11 bases line up with TRBD2. Germline V lookup: CDR1 DFQATT, CDR2 SNEGSKA (reference sequence). There are 15 residues in the CDR3. V lost 5 bases and J lost 7; bases outside the gene matches: 10. The CDR3 region is CSAEISGRALNEQFF. CDR3 sequence (DNA): TGCAGTGCTGAGATTAGCGGGAGGGCCTTAAATGAGCAGTTCTTC.

This clonotype was counted at least ten times. This chain's CDR3 is CSASRQVTYNEQFF. CDR3 DNA: TGCAGTGCTTCGAGACAGGTAACCTACAATGAGCAGTTCTTC. The rearrangement uses TRBV20-1 and TRBJ2-1, with D possibly matching TRBD1 (6 bases). V lost 5 bases, J lost 2 bases, and 13 bases lay in between. The CDR3 runs to 14 residues. Looked up from germline, CDR1 is DFQATT and CDR2 is SNEGSKA (reference sequence).

This clonotype was counted a few times. The genes are TRBV3-1 and TRBJ2-7; 11 bases align to TRBD2. V was clipped by 6 bases and J by 0 bases; unmatched bases: 1. The CDR3 contains 14 residues. Germline-derived CDR1 and CDR2 are LGHDT and YNNKEL (reference sequence). The CDR3 DNA is TGTGCCAGCAGACTAGCGGGGGACTCCTACGAGCAGTACTTC. Protein: CASRLAGDSYEQYF.

The rearrangement links TRBV6-1 to TRBJ2-5, with TRBD2 matching 7 bases. The J segment lost 1 base and the V segment lost 4 bases, leaving 3 bases of the junction unmatched. Germline V gene data show CDR1 as MNHNS and CDR2 as SASEGT. The CDR3 runs 14 residues. The CDR3 is CASSAGGTQETQYF. Written as DNA, the CDR3 is TGTGCCAGCAGTGCCGGGGGGACCCAAGAGACCCAGTACTTC.

The CDR3 region has the DNA TGCAGCGTCTTACAGCGCGCCACTGAAGCTTTCTTT. It specifies CSVLQRATEAFF. The V call is TRBV29-1, the J call TRBJ1-1; unclear D gene. V lost 6 bases to trimming and J lost 4 bases, with 12 bases between them. This CDR3 has 12 amino acids. CDR1 and CDR2 (germline): SQVTM, ANQGSEA.

The CDR3 here is CASSLGRGVDSPQHF. CDR3 DNA: TGCGCCAGCAGCTTGGGTAGAGGGGTAGATAGCCCCCAGCATTTT. The rearrangement joins TRBV5-1 to TRBJ1-5; D is possibly TRBD1 (5 bases). In germline, CDR1 is SGHRS, CDR2 YFSETQ. This CDR3 has 15 residues. V gave up 0 bases and J gave up 10 bases, with 17 bases separating them.

The chain's CDR3 is CASSLTLAGDYEQYF. The CDR3 DNA reads as TGCGCCAGCAGCTTAACCCTAGCGGGAGATTACGAGCAGTACTTC. The chain links TRBV5-1 to TRBJ2-7; TRBD2 agrees at 10 bases. CDR3 length: 15 amino acids. Trimming removed 2 bases from V and 4 bases from J; junction bases left unmatched: 6. Germline CDR1 is SGHRS and CDR2 is YFSETQ.

This clonotype has a handful of counts. The chain combines TRBV7-9 with TRBJ2-3; D might be TRBD2 (6 bases). The CDR3 has 16 residues. CDR1 is SEHNR, CDR2 FQNEAQ, per germline (reference sequence). V was trimmed by 3 bases and J by 1 base, leaving 14 bases between them. This CDR3 is CASSFRTIGGTDTQYF. In DNA, the CDR3 is TGTGCCAGCAGCTTTAGGACTATTGGGGGCACAGATACGCAGTATTTT.

This clonotype was observed a handful of times. J is TRBJ2-7 and V is TRBV12-3 or TRBV12-4; the D gene could be TRBD1 or TRBD2 (6 bases each). This CDR3 contains 13 residues. Trimming shortened V by 10 bases and J by 6 bases, and 19 bases separated the two germline ends. The CDR3 DNA reads TGTGCCACTTCCCGTGACAGGAGGGGCGAGCAGTACTTC. This encodes CATSRDRRGEQYF.

This clonotype appeared a few times. The chain joins TRBV7-8 to TRBJ1-4; 7 bases fit TRBD1. Germline trimming cut 4 bases from V and 4 bases from J; bases unmatched to any gene: 6. The CDR3 consists of 15 residues. CDR1 is SGHVS, CDR2 FQNEAQ, per germline. CDR3 region: CASSSSGGLNEKLFF. The CDR3 DNA is TGTGCCAGCAGCTCATCAGGGGGGCTTAATGAAAAACTGTTTTTT.

The chain recombines TRBV3-1 with TRBJ1-1; TRBD1 matches 11 bases. Per the germline V gene, CDR1 is LGHDT and CDR2 is YNNKEL (reference sequence). With V trimmed by 5 bases and J by 6 bases, 8 bases remained unmatched. This CDR3 has 15 residues. CDR3 amino acids: CASSARDRGWSEAFF. In DNA, the CDR3 is TGTGCCAGCAGCGCCCGGGACAGGGGGTGGTCTGAAGCTTTCTTT.

This clonotype has just a few counts. The V gene is TRBV5-1, the J gene TRBJ2-7, with 9 bases aligning to TRBD1. Unmatched junction bases numbered 7, after V lost 3 bases and J lost 6 bases. This CDR3 is built from 14 residues. In germline, CDR1 is SGHRS, CDR2 YFSETQ. In DNA form, the CDR3 reads TGCGCCAGCAGCTCCGGACAGGGGAATAGCGAGCAGTACTTC. Amino acid sequence: CASSSGQGNSEQYF.

The chain couples TRBV20-1 to TRBJ1-6, with 7 bases that match TRBD1. In germline, CDR1 is DFQATT, CDR2 SNEGSKA (reference sequence). The CDR3 is made up of 15 amino acids. V was clipped by 5 bases and J by 4 bases; unmatched bases: 8. The CDR3 DNA follows: TGCAGTGCTGACAAAGGGGGCGGTTATAATTCACCCCTCCACTTT. Protein sequence: CSADKGGGYNSPLHF.

In its sample, this clonotype was seen a few times. The chain joins TRBV12-3 or TRBV12-4 to TRBJ1-1, with 7 bases fitting TRBD1. Trimming took 4 bases from V and 5 from J; bases not matched to a gene: 7. This CDR3 spans 14 amino acids. CDR3 amino acids: CASSSREQGTEAFF. CDR3 bases: TGTGCCAGCAGTTCCCGGGAACAGGGGACTGAAGCTTTCTTT.

The V and J genes are TRBV30 and TRBJ2-1; 9 nucleotides match TRBD2. The V and J ends lost 5 bases and 2 bases, in that order; junction bases with no gene match: 1. CDR3 length: 13 residues. From germline, CDR1 is GTSNPN and CDR2 SVGIG (reference sequence). CDR3 loop: CAWAGGPYNEQFF. The DNA of the CDR3 is TGTGCCTGGGCGGGGGGGCCCTACAATGAGCAGTTCTTC.

The table lists this clonotype with a few counts. V and J are TRBV5-1 and TRBJ1-1, with D unresolved. V dropped 0 bases and J dropped 2 bases, with 11 bases sitting between them. This CDR3 has 15 amino acids. Germline CDR1 and CDR2: SGHRS and YFSETQ. The CDR3 DNA sequence: TGCGCCAGCAGCTTGGGTTATGAGGTTAACACTGAAGCTTTCTTT. Protein product: CASSLGYEVNTEAFF. The variable domain in full, completed from reference TRBV5-1 and TRBJ1-1, reads KAGVTQTPRYLIKTRGQQVTLSCSPISGHRSVSWYQQTPGQGLQFLFEYFSETQRNKGNFPGRFSGRQFSNSRSEMNVSTLELGDSALYLCASSLGYEVNTEAFFGQGTRLTVV.

This clonotype was detected only a few times. The J gene is TRBJ1-1, the V gene TRBV9, with D unclear. This CDR3 contains 15 residues. Germline values: CDR1 SGDLS, CDR2 YYNGEE. The V end lost 0 bases, the J end lost 2 bases, and 11 bases lay between the germline ends. CDR3 nucleotides: TGTGCCAGCAGCGTAGGGCCGGTGTTTAACACTGAAGCTTTCTTT. Encoded protein: CASSVGPVFNTEAFF.

This clonotype was detected a few times. V gene TRBV10-3 combines with J gene TRBJ1-4; no reliable D call. Germline V gene sequence: CDR1 ENHRY, CDR2 SYGVKD. The V end lost 10 bases, the J end lost 0 bases, and 9 bases lay between the germline ends. The CDR3 length is 13 residues. The chain's CDR3 is CATRIATNEKLFF. For the CDR3, the DNA is TGTGCCACCAGGATTGCAACTAATGAAAAACTGTTTTTT.

About this clonotype: At one of its ends the junction is not consistent with the germline gene, which may arise from a read error. The chain carries TRBV6-1 and TRBJ1-3, with 8 bases lining up with TRBD1. CDR1 and CDR2 from the germline V gene are MNHNS and SASEGT. The CDR3 contains 17 residues. The CDR3 reads CASSPWTGLGTGSTIYF. The DNA for the CDR3 is TGTGCCAGCAGTCCCTGGACAGGGCTGGGTACTGGAAGCACCATATATTTT.

This clonotype has a handful of counts. The chain employs TRBV11-2 and TRBJ2-7, with 8 bases matching TRBD1. The CDR3 covers 16 residues. The trim removed 1 base at V and 0 bases at J, leaving 5 bases unmatched. Germline loops: CDR1 SGHAT, CDR2 FQNNGV. CDR3 residues: CASSLGGQGISYEQYF. For the CDR3, the DNA is TGTGCCAGCAGCTTAGGCGGACAGGGTATCTCCTACGAGCAGTACTTC.

On this clonotype: The junction shows a germline mismatch at one end, possibly a read error. The chain employs TRBV11-2 and TRBJ1-2; TRBD1 matches at 7 bases. The CDR3 spans 13 residues. CDR1 is SGHAT and CDR2 is FQNNGV in the germline V gene. The CDR3 loop is CASSLVERGQAAF. The CDR3, as DNA: TGTGCCAGCAGCTTAGTGGAGAGGGGGCAAGCGGCCTTC.